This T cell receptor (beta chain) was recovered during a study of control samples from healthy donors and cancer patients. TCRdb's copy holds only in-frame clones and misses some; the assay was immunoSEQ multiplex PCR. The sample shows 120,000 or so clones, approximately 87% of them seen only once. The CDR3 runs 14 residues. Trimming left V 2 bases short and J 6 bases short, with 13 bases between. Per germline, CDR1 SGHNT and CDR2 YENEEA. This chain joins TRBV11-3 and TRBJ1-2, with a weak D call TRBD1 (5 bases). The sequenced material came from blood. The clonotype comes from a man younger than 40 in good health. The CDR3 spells CASSLQGATDGYTF. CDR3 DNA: TGTGCCAGCAGCTTACAAGGGGCGACCGATGGCTACACCTTC. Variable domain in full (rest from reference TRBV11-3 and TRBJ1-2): EAGVVQSPRYKIIEKKQPVAFWCNPISGHNTLYWYLQNLGQGPELLIRYENEEAVDDSQLPKDRFSAERLKGVDSTLKIQPAELGDSAVYLCASSLQGATDGYTFGSGTRLTVV.